These T cell receptor beta chains were read from a single sample in a study of vaccination and CD4 T cells after COVID-19. TCRdb re-called the PCR reads through MiXCR, storing one row per CDR3 protein. In the table there are thousands of distinct CDR3 sequences, approximately 60% of which are singletons. These TCRs' antigens remain unknown. The specimen sequenced was CD4+ T cells from blood, cultured in vitro. The receptors stem from a human donor who had recovered from COVID-19. Both conserved end residues are part of each CDR3.

>14|TRBJ1-2|TRBV19
CASSSGQGVYGYTF
>13|TRBJ2-2|TRBV28
CASRVTNTGELFF
>16|TRBJ1-2|TRBV6-1
CASRGINDRWPYGYTF
>15|TRBJ1-2|TRBV15
CATSRDLVSPYGYTF
>14|TRBJ1-6|TRBV25-1
CASSDVGGESPLHF
>14|TRBJ2-7|TRBV7-8
CASSLGTSGSEQYF
>16|TRBJ2-3|TRBV11-2
CASSLGGDGYTDTQYF
>15|TRBJ2-7|TRBV28
CASSLRGLAGVEQYF
>17|TRBJ1-2|TRBV19
CASRKTYEKGSNYGYTF
>16|TRBJ1-2|TRBV15
CATSGDLAVANYGYTF
>18|TRBJ2-1|TRBV11-2
CASSLGTGGISSYNEQFF
>13|TRBJ1-2|TRBV7-2
CASSLGKVGGYTF
>12|TRBJ2-3|TRBV20-1
CSTSTPPDTQYF
>17|TRBJ1-1|TRBV21-1
CASSKVGQKPTNTEAFF
>10|TRBJ2-7|TRBV20-1
CSAVSTRQYF
>15|TRBJ2-3|TRBV2
CASSIPRGDTDTQYF
>16|TRBJ2-3|TRBV14
CASSQRRPGRTDTQYF
>15|TRBJ1-2|TRBV20-1
CSARAPDRGNYGYTF
>17|TRBJ2-7|TRBV11-2
CASSPLGPGTGSYEQYF
>14|TRBJ2-7|TRBV2
CASSAGTGSYEQYF
>15|TRBJ1-1|TRBV6-5
CASSSRGGALTEAFF
>13|TRBJ1-5|TRBV20-1
CSASRGRNQPQHF
>17|TRBJ1-5|TRBV27
CASSKEGTAYSNQPQHF
>16|TRBJ1-3|TRBV6-5
CASSYSLGSSGNTIYF
>14|TRBJ2-5|TRBV28
CASSLRTGLETQYF
>14|TRBJ1-1|TRBV7-9
CASSDPGRGAEAFF
>17|TRBJ2-5|TRBV28
CASRKRDRGQGGETQYF
>15|TRBJ2-7|TRBV20-1
CSASASGGAPSEQYF
>16|TRBJ2-1|TRBV20-1
CSARGLAGNAAGEQFF
>16|TRBJ1-5|TRBV28
CASSFITGGSNQPQHF
>11|TRBJ1-1|TRBV28
CASQGQGAAFF
>14|TRBJ1-1|TRBV24-1
CATSEPGPNTEAFF
>14|TRBJ2-1|TRBV20-1
CSAERQSSYNEQFF
>13|TRBJ1-1|TRBV6-1
CASSQTMNTEAFF
>14|TRBJ2-3|TRBV18
CASSPGLARDTQYF
>13|TRBJ2-5|TRBV7-2
CASRADSQETQYF
>14|TRBJ1-5|TRBV7-2
CASSRTGAHQPQHF
>14|TRBJ1-5|TRBV7-9
CASSPGGSNQPQHF
>16|TRBJ1-5|TRBV19
CASSPGTGHSNQPQHF